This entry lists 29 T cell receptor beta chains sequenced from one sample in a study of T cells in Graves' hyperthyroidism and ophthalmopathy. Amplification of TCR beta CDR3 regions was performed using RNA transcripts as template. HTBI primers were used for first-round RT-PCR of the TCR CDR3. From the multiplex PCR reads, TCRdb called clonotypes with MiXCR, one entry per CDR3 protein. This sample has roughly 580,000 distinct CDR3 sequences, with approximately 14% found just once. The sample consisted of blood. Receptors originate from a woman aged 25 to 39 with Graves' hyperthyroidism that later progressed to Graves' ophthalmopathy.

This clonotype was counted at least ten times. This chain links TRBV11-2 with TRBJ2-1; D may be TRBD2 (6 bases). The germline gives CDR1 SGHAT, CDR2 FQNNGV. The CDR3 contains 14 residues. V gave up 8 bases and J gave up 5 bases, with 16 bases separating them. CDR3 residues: CASRTSGQNNEQFF. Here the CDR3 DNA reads TGTGCCAGCCGTACCAGCGGGCAGAACAATGAGCAGTTCTTC.

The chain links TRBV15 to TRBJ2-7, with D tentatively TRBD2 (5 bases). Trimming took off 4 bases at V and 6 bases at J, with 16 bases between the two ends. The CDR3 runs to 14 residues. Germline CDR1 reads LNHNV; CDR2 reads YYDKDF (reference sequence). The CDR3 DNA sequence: TGTGCCACCAGCATCGAGGGAAAAGGTGGCGAGCAGTACTTC. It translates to CATSIEGKGGEQYF.

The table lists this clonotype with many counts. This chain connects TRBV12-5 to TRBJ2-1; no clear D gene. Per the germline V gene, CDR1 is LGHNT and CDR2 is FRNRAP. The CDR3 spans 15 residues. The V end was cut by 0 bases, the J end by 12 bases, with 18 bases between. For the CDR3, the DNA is TGTGCTAGTGGTTTGGTACTCGCCCGCGGCAGTACGCAGTTCTTC. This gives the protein CASGLVLARGSTQFF. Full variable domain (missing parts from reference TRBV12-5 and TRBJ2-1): DARVTQTPRHKVTEMGQEVTMRCQPILGHNTVFWYRQTMMQGLELLAYFRNRAPLDDSGMPKDRFSAEMPDATLATLKIQPSEPRDSAVYFCASGLVLARGSTQFFGPGTRLTVL.

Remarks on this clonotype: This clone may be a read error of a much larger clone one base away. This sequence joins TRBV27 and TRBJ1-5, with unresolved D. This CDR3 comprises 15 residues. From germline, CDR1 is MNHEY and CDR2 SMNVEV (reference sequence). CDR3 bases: TGTGCCGGCAGTTTGGGCCAGCCCGGCAATCAGCCCCAGCATTTT. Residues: CAGSLGQPGNQPQHF.

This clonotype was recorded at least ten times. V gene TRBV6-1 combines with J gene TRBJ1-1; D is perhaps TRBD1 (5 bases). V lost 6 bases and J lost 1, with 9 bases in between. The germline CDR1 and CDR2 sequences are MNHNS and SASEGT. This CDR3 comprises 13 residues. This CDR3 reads CASRVTGNTEAFF. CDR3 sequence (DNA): TGTGCCAGCAGGGTCACAGGGAACACTGAAGCTTTCTTT.

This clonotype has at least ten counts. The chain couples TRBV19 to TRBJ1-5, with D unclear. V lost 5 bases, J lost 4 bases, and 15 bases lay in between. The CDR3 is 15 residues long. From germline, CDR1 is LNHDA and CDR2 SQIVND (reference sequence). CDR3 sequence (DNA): TGTGCCAGTAGTCCCCCTTTTCTGGGGAATCAGCCCCAGCATTTT. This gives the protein CASSPPFLGNQPQHF.

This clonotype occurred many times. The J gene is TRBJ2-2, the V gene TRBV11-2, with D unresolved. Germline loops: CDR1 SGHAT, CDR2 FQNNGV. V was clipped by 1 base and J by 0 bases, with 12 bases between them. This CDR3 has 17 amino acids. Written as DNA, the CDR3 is TGTGCCAGCAGCTTAGGGCCGCTCACCACGAACACCGGGGAGCTGTTTTTT. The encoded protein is CASSLGPLTTNTGELFF. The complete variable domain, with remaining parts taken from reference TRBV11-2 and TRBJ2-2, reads EAGVAQSPRYKIIEKRQSVAFWCNPISGHATLYWYQQILGQGPKLLIQFQNNGVVDDSQLPKDRFSAERLKGVDSTLKIQPAKLEDSAVYLCASSLGPLTTNTGELFFGEGSRLTVL.

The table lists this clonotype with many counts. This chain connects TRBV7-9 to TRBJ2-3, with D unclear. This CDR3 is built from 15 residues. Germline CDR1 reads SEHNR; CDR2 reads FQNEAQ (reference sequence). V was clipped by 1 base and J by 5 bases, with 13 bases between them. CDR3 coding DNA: TGTGCCAGCAGCTTAGAAGTAACCTCGAAAGATACGCAGTATTTT. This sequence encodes CASSLEVTSKDTQYF.

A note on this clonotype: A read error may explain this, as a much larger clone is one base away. Here the CDR3 reads CASSPVRTGVDAFF. CDR3 nucleotide sequence: TGTGCCAGCTCACCCGTGCGGACAGGGGTTGATGCTTTCTTT. The chain uses TRBV18 and TRBJ1-1, with 9 nucleotides matching TRBD1. CDR3 length: 14 residues. The trim removed 3 bases at V and 11 bases at J, leaving 10 bases unmatched. The germline V gene has CDR1 KGHSH and CDR2 LQKENI.

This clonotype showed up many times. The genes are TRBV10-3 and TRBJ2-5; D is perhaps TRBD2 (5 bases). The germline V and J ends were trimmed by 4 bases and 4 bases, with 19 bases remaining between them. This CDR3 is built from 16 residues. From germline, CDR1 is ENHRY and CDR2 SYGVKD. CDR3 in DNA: TGTGCCATCAGTGTCGTAGGCCGGGGAGACCGAGAGACCCAGTACTTC. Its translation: CAISVVGRGDRETQYF.

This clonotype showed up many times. CDR3 DNA sequence: TGTGCCAGCAGTGAGTGGGGGCTAGGGGGTGAGACCCAGTACTTC. Residues: CASSEWGLGGETQYF. The V gene is TRBV6-1, the J gene TRBJ2-5, with a tentative D call TRBD1 (6 bases). CDR3 length equals 15 residues. V was pared by 3 bases and J by 5 bases, with 16 bases between. CDR1 and CDR2 (germline): MNHNS, SASEGT.

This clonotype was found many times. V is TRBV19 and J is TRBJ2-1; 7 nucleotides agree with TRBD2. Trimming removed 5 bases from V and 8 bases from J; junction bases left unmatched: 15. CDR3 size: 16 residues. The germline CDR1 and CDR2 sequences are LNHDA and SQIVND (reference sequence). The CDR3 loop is CASSSAASGWGDEQFF. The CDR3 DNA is TGTGCCAGTAGTTCCGCGGCTAGCGGATGGGGGGATGAGCAGTTCTTC. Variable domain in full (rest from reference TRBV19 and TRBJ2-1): DGGITQSPKYLFRKEGQNVTLSCEQNLNHDAMYWYRQDPGQGLRLIYYSQIVNDFQKGDIAEGYSVSREKKESFPLTVTSAQKNPTAFYLCASSSAASGWGDEQFFGPGTRLTVL.

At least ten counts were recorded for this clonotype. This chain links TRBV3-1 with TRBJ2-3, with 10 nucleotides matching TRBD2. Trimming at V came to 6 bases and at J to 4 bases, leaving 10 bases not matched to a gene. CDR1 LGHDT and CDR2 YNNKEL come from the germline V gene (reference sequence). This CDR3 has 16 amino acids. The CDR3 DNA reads TGTGCCAGCAGTTCCTCTAGCGGGAGTCGTGCAGATACGCAGTATTTT. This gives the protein CASSSSSGSRADTQYF.

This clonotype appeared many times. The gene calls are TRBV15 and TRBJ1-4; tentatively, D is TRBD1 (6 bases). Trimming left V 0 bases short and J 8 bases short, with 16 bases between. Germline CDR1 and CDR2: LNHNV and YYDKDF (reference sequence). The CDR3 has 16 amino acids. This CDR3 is CATSRDMGARPEKLFF. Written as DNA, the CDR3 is TGTGCCACCAGCAGAGATATGGGGGCCCGACCAGAAAAACTGTTTTTT.

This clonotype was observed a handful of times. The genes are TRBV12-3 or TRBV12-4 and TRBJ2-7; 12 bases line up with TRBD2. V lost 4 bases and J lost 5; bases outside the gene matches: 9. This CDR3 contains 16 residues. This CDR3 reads CASSSSTSGRTNEQYF. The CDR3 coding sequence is TGTGCCAGCAGTTCCTCGACTAGCGGGAGAACTAACGAGCAGTACTTC.

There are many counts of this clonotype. The CDR3 reads CSATPTSGSTDTQYF. The CDR3, as DNA: TGCAGTGCTACGCCGACTAGCGGGTCTACAGATACGCAGTATTTT. The J gene is TRBJ2-3, the V gene TRBV20-1, with 10 bases lining up with TRBD2. The CDR3 consists of 15 residues. Germline V gives CDR1 DFQATT, CDR2 SNEGSKA (reference sequence). V trimming: 4 bases; J trimming: 3 bases; junction bases outside the gene matches: 7.

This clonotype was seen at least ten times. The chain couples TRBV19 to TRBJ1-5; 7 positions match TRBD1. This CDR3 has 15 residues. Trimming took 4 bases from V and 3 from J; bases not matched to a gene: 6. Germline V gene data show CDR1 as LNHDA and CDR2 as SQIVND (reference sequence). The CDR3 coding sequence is TGTGCCAGTAGTACTACGGGACAGTCCAATCAGCCCCAGCATTTT. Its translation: CASSTTGQSNQPQHF. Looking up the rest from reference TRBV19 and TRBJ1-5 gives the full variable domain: DGGITQSPKYLFRKEGQNVTLSCEQNLNHDAMYWYRQDPGQGLRLIYYSQIVNDFQKGDIAEGYSVSREKKESFPLTVTSAQKNPTAFYLCASSTTGQSNQPQHFGDGTRLSIL.

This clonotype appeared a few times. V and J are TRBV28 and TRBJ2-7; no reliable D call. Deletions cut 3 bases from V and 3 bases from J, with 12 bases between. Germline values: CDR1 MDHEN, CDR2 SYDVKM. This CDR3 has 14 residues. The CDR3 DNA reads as TGTGCCAGCAGTTTCCCCCCAGAAAACTACGAGCAGTACTTC. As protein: CASSFPPENYEQYF. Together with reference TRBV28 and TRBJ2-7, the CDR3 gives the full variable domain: DVKVTQSSRYLVKRTGEKVFLECVQDMDHENMFWYRQDPGLGLRLIYFSYDVKMKEKGDIPEGYSVSREKKERFSLILESASTNQTSMYLCASSFPPENYEQYFGPGTRLTVT.

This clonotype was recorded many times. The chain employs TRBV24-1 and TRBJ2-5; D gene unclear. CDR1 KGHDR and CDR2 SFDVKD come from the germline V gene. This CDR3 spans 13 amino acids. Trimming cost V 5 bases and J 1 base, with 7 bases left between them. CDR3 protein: CATSVDGQETQYF. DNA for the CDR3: TGTGCCACCAGTGTGGACGGCCAAGAGACCCAGTACTTC.

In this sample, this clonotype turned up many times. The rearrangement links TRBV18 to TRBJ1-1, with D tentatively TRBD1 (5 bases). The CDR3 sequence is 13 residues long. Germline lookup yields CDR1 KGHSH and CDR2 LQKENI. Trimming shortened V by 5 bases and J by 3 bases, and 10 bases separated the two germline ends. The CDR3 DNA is TGTGCCAGCTCAAATGGGGGAGACACTGAAGCTTTCTTT. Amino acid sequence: CASSNGGDTEAFF.

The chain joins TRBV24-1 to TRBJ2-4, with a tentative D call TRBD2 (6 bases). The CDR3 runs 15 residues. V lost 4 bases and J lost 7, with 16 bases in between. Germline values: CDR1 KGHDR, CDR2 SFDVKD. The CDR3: CATSDVPGRENIQYF. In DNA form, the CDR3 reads TGTGCCACCAGTGACGTCCCGGGACGGGAGAACATTCAGTACTTC.

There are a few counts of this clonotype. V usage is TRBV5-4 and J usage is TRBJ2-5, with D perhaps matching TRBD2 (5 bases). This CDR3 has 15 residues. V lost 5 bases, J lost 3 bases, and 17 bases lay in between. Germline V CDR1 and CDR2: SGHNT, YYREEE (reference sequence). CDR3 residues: CASRPALLAEETQYF. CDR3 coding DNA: TGTGCCAGCAGACCCGCTCTCCTAGCAGAAGAGACCCAGTACTTC.

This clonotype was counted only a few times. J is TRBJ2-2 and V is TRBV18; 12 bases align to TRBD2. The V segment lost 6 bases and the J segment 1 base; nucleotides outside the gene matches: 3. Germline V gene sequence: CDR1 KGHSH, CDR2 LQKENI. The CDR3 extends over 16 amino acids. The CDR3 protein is CASSATSGRNTGELFF. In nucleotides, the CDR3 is TGTGCCAGCTCTGCGACTAGCGGGAGGAACACCGGGGAGCTGTTTTTT.

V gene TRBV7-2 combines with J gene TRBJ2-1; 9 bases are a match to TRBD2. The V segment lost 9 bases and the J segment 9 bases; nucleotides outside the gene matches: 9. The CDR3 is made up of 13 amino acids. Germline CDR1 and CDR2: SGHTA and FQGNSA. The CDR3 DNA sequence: TGTGCCAGTACCGGGACTAGCTCCTTTGAGCAGTTCTTC. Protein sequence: CASTGTSSFEQFF.

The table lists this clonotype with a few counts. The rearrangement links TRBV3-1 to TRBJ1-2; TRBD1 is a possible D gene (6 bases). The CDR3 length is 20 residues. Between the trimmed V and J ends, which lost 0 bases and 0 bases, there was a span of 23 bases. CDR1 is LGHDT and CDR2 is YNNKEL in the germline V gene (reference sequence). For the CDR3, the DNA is TGTGCCAGCAGCCAAGATAACGGACAGACTCAACGGAAGACTAACTATGGCTACACCTTC. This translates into CASSQDNGQTQRKTNYGYTF.

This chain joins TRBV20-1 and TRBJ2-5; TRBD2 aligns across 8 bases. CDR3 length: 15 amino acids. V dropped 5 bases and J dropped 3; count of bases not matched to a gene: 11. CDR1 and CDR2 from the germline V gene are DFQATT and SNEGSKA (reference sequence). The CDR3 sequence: CSALEEAGVEETQYF. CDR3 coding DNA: TGCAGTGCTCTAGAGGAAGCGGGAGTAGAAGAGACCCAGTACTTC.

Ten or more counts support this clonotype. The CDR3 reads CSATPRKDRPSTDTQYF. In DNA form, the CDR3 reads TGCAGTGCTACCCCCAGGAAGGACAGGCCCAGCACAGATACGCAGTATTTT. V gene TRBV20-1 combines with J gene TRBJ2-3; 7 bases align to TRBD1. The J segment lost 0 bases and the V segment lost 4 bases, leaving 13 bases of the junction unmatched. Germline loops: CDR1 DFQATT, CDR2 SNEGSKA (reference sequence). The CDR3 sequence is 17 residues long.

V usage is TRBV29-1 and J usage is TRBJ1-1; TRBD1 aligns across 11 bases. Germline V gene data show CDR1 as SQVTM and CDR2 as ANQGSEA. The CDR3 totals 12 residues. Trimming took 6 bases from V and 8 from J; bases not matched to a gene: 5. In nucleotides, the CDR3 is TGCAGCGTGGACAGGGGGCTTTTAGAAGCTTTCTTT. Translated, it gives CSVDRGLLEAFF.

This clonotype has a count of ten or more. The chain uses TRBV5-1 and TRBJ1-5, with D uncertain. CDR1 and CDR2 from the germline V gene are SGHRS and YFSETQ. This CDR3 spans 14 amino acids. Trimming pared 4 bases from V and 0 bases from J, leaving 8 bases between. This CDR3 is CASSEGFSNQPQHF. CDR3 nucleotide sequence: TGCGCCAGCAGCGAGGGTTTTAGCAATCAGCCCCAGCATTTT.